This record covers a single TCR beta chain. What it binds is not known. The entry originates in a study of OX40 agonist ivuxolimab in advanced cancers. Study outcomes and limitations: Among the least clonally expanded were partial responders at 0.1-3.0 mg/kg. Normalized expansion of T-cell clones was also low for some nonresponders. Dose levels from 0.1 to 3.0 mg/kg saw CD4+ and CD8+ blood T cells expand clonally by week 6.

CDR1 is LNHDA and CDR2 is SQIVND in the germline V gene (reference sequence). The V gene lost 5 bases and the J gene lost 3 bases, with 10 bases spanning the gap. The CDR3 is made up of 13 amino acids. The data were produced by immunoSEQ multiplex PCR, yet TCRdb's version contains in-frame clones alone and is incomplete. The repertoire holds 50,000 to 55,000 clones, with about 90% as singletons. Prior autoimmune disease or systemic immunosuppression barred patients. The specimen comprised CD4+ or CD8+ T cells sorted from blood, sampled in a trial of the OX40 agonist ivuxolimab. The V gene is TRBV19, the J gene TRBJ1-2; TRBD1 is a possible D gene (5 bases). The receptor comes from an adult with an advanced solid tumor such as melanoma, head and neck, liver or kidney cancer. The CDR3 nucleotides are TGTGCCAGTAGTCTACAGGATTACTATGGCTACACCTTC. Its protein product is CASSLQDYYGYTF.